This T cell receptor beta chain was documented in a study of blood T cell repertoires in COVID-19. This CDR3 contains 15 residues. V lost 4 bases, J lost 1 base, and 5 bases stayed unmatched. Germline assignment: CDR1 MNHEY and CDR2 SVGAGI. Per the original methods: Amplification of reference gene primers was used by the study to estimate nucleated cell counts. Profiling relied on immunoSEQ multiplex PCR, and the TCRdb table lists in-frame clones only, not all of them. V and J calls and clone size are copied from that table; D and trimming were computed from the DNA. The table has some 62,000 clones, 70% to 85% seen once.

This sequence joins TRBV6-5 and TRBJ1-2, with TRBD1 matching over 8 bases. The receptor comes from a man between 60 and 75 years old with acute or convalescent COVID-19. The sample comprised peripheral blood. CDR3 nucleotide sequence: TGTGCCAGCAGTTCCCGACAGGGGATTAACTATGGCTACACCTTC. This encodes CASSSRQGINYGYTF.